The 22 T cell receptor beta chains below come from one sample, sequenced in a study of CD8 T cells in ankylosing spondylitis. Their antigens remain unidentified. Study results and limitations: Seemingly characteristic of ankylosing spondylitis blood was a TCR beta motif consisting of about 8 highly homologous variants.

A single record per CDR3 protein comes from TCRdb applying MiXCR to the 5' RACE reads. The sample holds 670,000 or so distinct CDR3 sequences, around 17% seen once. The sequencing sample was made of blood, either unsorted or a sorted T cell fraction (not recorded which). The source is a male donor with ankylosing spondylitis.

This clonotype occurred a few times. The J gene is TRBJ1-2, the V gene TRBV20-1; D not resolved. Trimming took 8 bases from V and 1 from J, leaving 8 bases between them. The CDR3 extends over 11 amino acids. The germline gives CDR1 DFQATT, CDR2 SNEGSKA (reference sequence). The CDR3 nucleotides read TGCAGTAGGACGGTTAACTATGGCTACACCTTC. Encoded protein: CSRTVNYGYTF.

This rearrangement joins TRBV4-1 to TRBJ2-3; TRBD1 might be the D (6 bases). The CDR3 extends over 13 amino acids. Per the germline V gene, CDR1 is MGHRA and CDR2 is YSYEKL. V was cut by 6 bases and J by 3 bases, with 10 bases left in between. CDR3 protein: CASRDTGTDTQYF. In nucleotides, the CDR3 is TGCGCCAGCAGGGACACAGGGACAGATACGCAGTATTTT.

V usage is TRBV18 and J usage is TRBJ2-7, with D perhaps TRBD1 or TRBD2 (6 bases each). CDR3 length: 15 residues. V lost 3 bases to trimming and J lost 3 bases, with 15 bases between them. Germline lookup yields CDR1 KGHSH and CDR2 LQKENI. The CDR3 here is CASSPSGGGRYEQYF. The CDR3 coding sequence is TGTGCCAGCTCACCCTCAGGAGGGGGACGCTACGAGCAGTACTTC.

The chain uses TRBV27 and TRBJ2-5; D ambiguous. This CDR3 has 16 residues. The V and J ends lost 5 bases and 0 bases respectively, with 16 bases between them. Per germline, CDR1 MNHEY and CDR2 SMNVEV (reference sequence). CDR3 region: CASSPQTSGHQETQYF. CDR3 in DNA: TGTGCCAGCAGTCCCCAAACCTCCGGACACCAAGAGACCCAGTACTTC.

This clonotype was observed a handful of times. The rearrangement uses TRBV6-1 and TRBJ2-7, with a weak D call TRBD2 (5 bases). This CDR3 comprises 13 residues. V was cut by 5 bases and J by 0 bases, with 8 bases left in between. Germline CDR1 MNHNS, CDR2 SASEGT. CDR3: CASSRDLSYEQYF. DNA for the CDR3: TGTGCCAGCAGTCGGGATCTCTCCTACGAGCAGTACTTC.

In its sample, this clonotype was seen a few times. CDR3 sequence: CASSSTGAGEETQYF. The CDR3 region has the DNA TGTGCCAGCAGCTCCACCGGGGCGGGTGAAGAGACCCAGTACTTC. V usage is TRBV7-8 and J usage is TRBJ2-5; D is perhaps TRBD1 or TRBD2 (5 bases each). The V and J ends lost 4 bases and 3 bases respectively, with 15 bases between them. CDR3 length equals 15 residues. Germline V gene sequence: CDR1 SGHVS, CDR2 FQNEAQ.

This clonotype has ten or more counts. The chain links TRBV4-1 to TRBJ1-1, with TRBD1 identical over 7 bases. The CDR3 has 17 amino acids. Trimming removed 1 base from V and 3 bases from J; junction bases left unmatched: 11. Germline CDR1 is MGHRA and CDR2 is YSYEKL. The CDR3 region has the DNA TGCGCCAGCAGCCAAGCAGACAGGGACCCTGGGTACACTGAAGCTTTCTTT. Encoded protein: CASSQADRDPGYTEAFF.

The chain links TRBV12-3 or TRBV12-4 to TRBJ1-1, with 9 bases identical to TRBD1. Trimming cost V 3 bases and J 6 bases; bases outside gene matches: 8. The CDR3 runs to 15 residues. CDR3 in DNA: TGTGCCAGCAGTTTGGGACAGGGAGGGGTCGCTGAAGCTTTCTTT. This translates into CASSLGQGGVAEAFF.

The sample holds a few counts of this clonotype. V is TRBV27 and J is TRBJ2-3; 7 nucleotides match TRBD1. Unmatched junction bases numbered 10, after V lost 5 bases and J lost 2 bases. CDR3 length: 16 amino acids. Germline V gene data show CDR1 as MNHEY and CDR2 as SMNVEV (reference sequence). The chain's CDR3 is CASSETDRLYTDTQYF. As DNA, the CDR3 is TGTGCCAGCAGTGAGACGGACAGGTTGTACACAGATACGCAGTATTTT.

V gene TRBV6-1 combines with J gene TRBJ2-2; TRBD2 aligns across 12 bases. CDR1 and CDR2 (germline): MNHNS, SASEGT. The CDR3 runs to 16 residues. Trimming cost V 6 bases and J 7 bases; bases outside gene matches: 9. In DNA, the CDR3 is TGTGCCAGCAGATCCCTAGCGGGGGGGCCGATCGGGGAGCTGTTTTTT. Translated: CASRSLAGGPIGELFF.

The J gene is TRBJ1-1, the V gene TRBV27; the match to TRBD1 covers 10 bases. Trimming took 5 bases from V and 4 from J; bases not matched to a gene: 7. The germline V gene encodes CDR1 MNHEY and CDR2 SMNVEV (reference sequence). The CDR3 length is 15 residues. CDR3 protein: CASSATGGAGTEAFF. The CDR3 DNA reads TGTGCCAGCAGTGCGACAGGGGGCGCGGGCACTGAAGCTTTCTTT.

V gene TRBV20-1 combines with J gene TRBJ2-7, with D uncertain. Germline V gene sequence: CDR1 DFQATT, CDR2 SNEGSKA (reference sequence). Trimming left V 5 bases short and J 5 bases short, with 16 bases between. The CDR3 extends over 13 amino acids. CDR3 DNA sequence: TGCAGTGCTGTCCGATCGAGTGCCCACGAGCAGTACTTC. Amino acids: CSAVRSSAHEQYF.

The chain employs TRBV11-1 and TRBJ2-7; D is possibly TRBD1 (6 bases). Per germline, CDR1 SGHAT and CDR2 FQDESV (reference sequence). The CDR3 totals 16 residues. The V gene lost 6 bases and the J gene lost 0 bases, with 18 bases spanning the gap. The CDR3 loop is CASSGELPGHSYEQYF. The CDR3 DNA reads TGTGCCAGCAGTGGAGAACTACCGGGACACTCCTACGAGCAGTACTTC. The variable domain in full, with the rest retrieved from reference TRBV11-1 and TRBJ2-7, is EAEVAQSPRYKITEKSQAVAFWCDPISGHATLYWYRQILGQGPELLVQFQDESVVDDSQLPKDRFSAERLKGVDSTLKIQPAELGDSAMYLCASSGELPGHSYEQYFGPGTRLTVT.

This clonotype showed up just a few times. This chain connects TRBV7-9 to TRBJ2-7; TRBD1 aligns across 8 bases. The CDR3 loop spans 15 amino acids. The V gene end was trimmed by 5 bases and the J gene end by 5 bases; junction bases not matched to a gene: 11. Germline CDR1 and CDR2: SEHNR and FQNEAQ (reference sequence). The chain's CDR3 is CASSQGTGTSNEQYF. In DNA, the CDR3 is TGTGCCAGCAGCCAAGGGACAGGAACATCCAACGAGCAGTACTTC.

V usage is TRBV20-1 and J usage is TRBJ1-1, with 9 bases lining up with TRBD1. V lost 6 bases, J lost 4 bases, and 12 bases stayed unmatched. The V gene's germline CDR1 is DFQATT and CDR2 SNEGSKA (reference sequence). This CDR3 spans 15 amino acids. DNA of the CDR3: TGCAGTGCCACCGACAGGGGGGTATTGAGCACTGAAGCTTTCTTT. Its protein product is CSATDRGVLSTEAFF.

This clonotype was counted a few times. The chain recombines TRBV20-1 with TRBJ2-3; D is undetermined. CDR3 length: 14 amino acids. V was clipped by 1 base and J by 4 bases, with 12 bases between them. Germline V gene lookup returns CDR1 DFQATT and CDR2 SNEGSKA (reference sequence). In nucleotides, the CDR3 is TGCAGTGCTAGAGCCAATCCCAGTCCAGATACGCAGTATTTT. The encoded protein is CSARANPSPDTQYF.

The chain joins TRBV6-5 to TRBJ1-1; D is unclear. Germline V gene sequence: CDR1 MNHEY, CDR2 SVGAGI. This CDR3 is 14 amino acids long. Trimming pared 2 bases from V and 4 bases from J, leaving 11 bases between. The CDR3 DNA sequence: TGTGCCAGCAGTTACGCCGCAGGAGGCACTGAAGCTTTCTTT. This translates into CASSYAAGGTEAFF.

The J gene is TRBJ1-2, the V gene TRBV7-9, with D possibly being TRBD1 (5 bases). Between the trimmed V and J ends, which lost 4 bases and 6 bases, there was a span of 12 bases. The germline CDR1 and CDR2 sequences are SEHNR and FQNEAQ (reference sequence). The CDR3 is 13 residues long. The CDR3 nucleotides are TGTGCCAGCAGCTCAGGGTTGGAGGATGGCTACACCTTC. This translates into CASSSGLEDGYTF.

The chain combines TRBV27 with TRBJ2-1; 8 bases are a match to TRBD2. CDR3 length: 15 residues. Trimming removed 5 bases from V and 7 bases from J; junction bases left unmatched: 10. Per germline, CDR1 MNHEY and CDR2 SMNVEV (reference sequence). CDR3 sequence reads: CASSILAALENEQFF. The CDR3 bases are TGTGCCAGCAGTATACTAGCGGCCCTAGAAAATGAGCAGTTCTTC.

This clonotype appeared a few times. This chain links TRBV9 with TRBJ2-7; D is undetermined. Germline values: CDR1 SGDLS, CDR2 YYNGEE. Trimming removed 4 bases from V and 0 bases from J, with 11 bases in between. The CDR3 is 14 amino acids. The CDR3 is CASSPQFSSYEQYF. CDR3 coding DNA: TGTGCCAGCAGCCCACAGTTTAGCTCCTACGAGCAGTACTTC.

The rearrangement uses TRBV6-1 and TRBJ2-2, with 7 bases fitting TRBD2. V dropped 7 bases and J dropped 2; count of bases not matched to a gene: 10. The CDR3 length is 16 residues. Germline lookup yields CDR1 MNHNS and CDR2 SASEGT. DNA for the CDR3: TGTGCCAGCAACCCAGCGGGGACTACAAACACCGGGGAGCTGTTTTTT. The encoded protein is CASNPAGTTNTGELFF.

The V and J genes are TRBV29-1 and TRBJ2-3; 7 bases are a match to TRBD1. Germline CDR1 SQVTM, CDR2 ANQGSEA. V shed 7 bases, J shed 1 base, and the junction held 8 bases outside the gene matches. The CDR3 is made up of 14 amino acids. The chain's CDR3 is CSGRPGQRTDTQYF. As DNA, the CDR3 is TGCAGCGGGAGACCGGGACAGCGCACAGATACGCAGTATTTT.